These 24 T cell receptor beta chains were all obtained from the same sample, sequenced in a study of blood T cell repertoires in COVID-19. Assay: immunoSEQ multiplex PCR; the TCRdb copy retains only in-frame clones and omits some. Of 260,000 or so clones in the sample, roughly 80% were seen once. The sample consisted of peripheral blood. The source of these receptors is a woman aged 80 or over with COVID-19, enrolled during active disease.

This CDR3 reads CASSVGSFGGYQETQYF. As DNA, the CDR3 is TGTGCCAGCAGCGTAGGGTCGTTTGGGGGGTACCAAGAGACCCAGTACTTC. The gene calls are TRBV9 and TRBJ2-5; maybe TRBD2 (6 bases). The CDR3 contains 17 residues. Germline V gene lookup returns CDR1 SGDLS and CDR2 YYNGEE. Trimming removed 0 bases from V and 0 bases from J, with 15 bases in between.

The chain carries TRBV14 and TRBJ1-2; D is undetermined. The CDR3 is 12 residues long. Deletions cut 0 bases from V and 8 bases from J, with 7 bases between. CDR1 and CDR2 (germline): SGHDN, FVKESK. CDR3: CASSQDIRGYTF. The CDR3 DNA reads as TGTGCCAGCAGCCAAGATATACGGGGCTACACCTTC.

The rearrangement uses TRBV5-1 and TRBJ2-5, with 12 positions matching TRBD2. The CDR3 has 17 residues. Germline V CDR1 and CDR2: SGHRS, YFSETQ. The V segment lost 7 bases and the J segment 5 bases; nucleotides outside the gene matches: 15. DNA for the CDR3: TGCGCCAGCGCGTCCGCTAGCGGGGGGGGAGTGCAGGAGACCCAGTACTTC. Translated, it gives CASASASGGGVQETQYF.

V usage is TRBV6-2 or TRBV6-3 and J usage is TRBJ2-6; D is uncertain. The germline V gene encodes CDR1 MNHEY and CDR2 SVGEGT. Trimming pared 0 bases from V and 18 bases from J, leaving 12 bases between. The CDR3 is 12 residues long. CDR3 residues: CASSYSTGVQTF. The CDR3 DNA reads as TGTGCCAGCAGTTACTCGACGGGTGTACAGACTTTC.

This clone was seen a handful of times. The chain recombines TRBV19 with TRBJ1-6; 8 nucleotides match TRBD1. The CDR3 covers 16 residues. V lost 4 bases and J lost 11; bases outside the gene matches: 13. Germline V gene sequence: CDR1 LNHDA, CDR2 SQIVND (reference sequence). As DNA, the CDR3 is TGTGCCAGTAGTAATCGACAGGGGCTCGGCGGGGCACCCCTCCACTTT. Translating gives CASSNRQGLGGAPLHF. Full variable domain (rest looked up from reference TRBV19 and TRBJ1-6): DGGITQSPKYLFRKEGQNVTLSCEQNLNHDAMYWYRQDPGQGLRLIYYSQIVNDFQKGDIAEGYSVSREKKESFPLTVTSAQKNPTAFYLCASSNRQGLGGAPLHFGNGTRLTVT.

The CDR3 DNA reads TGTGCTAGTGGCCGGCGGGGCGCGAACACCGGGGAGCTGTTTTTT. It codes for CASGRRGANTGELFF. The chain is built from TRBV12-5 and TRBJ2-2, with D possibly matching TRBD2 (6 bases). The CDR3 consists of 15 residues. The germline gives CDR1 LGHNT, CDR2 FRNRAP. V lost 6 bases, J lost 0 bases, and 11 bases lay in between.

This clone was observed once. The gene calls are TRBV18 and TRBJ1-2; TRBD1 matches at 9 bases. CDR3 length: 13 residues. V dropped 5 bases and J dropped 8; count of bases not matched to a gene: 6. Germline CDR1 KGHSH, CDR2 LQKENI. The CDR3 DNA reads as TGTGCCAGCTCATCAACAGGGGGCGACGGCTACACCTTC. It encodes CASSSTGGDGYTF.

This chain joins TRBV29-1 and TRBJ1-1, with D perhaps TRBD1 (5 bases). Germline-derived CDR1 and CDR2 are SQVTM and ANQGSEA. Trimming removed 6 bases from V and 4 bases from J, with 15 bases in between. This CDR3 is 13 amino acids long. For the CDR3, the DNA is TGCAGCGTCTACAGGATGGGAAGCACTGAAGCTTTCTTT. Translated: CSVYRMGSTEAFF.

The chain carries TRBV18 and TRBJ1-1; D may be TRBD1 (6 bases). Germline values: CDR1 KGHSH, CDR2 LQKENI. The CDR3 totals 15 residues. The V gene lost 4 bases and the J gene lost 3 bases, with 15 bases spanning the gap. The CDR3: CASSRYDRTDTEAFF. The CDR3 DNA follows: TGTGCCAGCTCACGGTACGACAGGACCGACACTGAAGCTTTCTTT.

This clone turned up a few times. The chain is built from TRBV5-1 and TRBJ1-2; the match to TRBD1 covers 9 bases. The CDR3 is 15 residues long. Germline CDR1 SGHRS, CDR2 YFSETQ. J was trimmed by 4 bases and V by 7 bases; bases with no gene match: 11. DNA for the CDR3: TGCGCCAGCGGGCCACAGGGGGCGCCTAGCTATGGCTACACCTTC. Encoded protein: CASGPQGAPSYGYTF.

The gene calls are TRBV3-1 (or the pseudogene TRBV3-2) and TRBJ1-1, with D perhaps TRBD1 (6 bases). Trimming took off 0 bases at V and 4 bases at J, with 12 bases between the two ends. The CDR3 is 15 residues long. Germline values: CDR1 LGHDT, CDR2 YNNKEL (reference sequence). The CDR3 loop reads CASSQDGRGGTEAFF. The CDR3 nucleotides are TGTGCCAGCAGCCAAGATGGGAGGGGGGGCACTGAAGCTTTCTTT.

This clone was seen only a few times. The V gene is TRBV6-5, the J gene TRBJ1-1; 10 nucleotides match TRBD1. The CDR3 is made up of 13 amino acids. Unmatched junction bases numbered 4, after V lost 7 bases and J lost 5 bases. Germline CDR1 is MNHEY and CDR2 is SVGAGI. CDR3 DNA: TGTGCCAGCATCGGGACAGGGGTAACTGAAGCTTTCTTT. This gives the protein CASIGTGVTEAFF.

The chain joins TRBV7-2 to TRBJ2-2; 11 positions match TRBD1. The CDR3 runs 16 residues. Germline V gene lookup returns CDR1 SGHTA and CDR2 FQGNSA. Trimming cost V 5 bases and J 5 bases; bases outside gene matches: 7. The CDR3 sequence is CASSPPGTGGTGELFF. The CDR3 nucleotides read TGTGCCAGCAGCCCTCCCGGGACAGGGGGAACCGGGGAGCTGTTTTTT.

The chain joins TRBV5-6 to TRBJ1-1; no clear D. Trimming cost V 0 bases and J 5 bases, with 17 bases left between them. CDR1 and CDR2 from the germline V gene are SGHDT and YYEEEE. CDR3 size: 16 residues. CDR3 amino acids: CASSLVGPGMSTEAFF. CDR3 DNA sequence: TGTGCCAGCAGCTTGGTTGGTCCGGGGATGAGTACTGAAGCTTTCTTT.

This chain joins TRBV11-2 and TRBJ1-2; 8 nucleotides align to TRBD1. Looked up from germline, CDR1 is SGHAT and CDR2 is FQNNGV. The CDR3 is made up of 13 amino acids. Trimming cost V 5 bases and J 7 bases; bases outside gene matches: 6. CDR3 sequence: CASSQRGTGGYTF. DNA for the CDR3: TGTGCCAGCAGCCAGAGGGGGACAGGTGGCTACACCTTC.

The gene calls are TRBV24-1 and TRBJ1-3; D gene uncertain. Trimming stripped 12 bases from V and 2 bases from J, with 19 bases between. The CDR3 extends over 15 amino acids. Germline lookup yields CDR1 KGHDR and CDR2 SFDVKD. CDR3 coding DNA: TGTGCCCCTAAGTCGGGGAATTCCGCTGGAAACACCATATATTTT. Translating gives CAPKSGNSAGNTIYF.

This clone showed up just once. The chain employs TRBV5-5 and TRBJ1-5; D is ambiguous. Germline lookup yields CDR1 SGHKS and CDR2 YYEKEE (reference sequence). The CDR3 runs 13 residues. V dropped 1 base and J dropped 11 bases, with 13 bases sitting between them. The CDR3 coding sequence is TGTGCCAGCAGCTTGACGCTAGGGAGGGCCCAGCATTTT. Its protein product is CASSLTLGRAQHF.

This sequence joins TRBV29-1 and TRBJ2-2; D is possibly TRBD1 (5 bases). Between the trimmed V and J ends, which lost 4 bases and 1 base, there was a span of 10 bases. CDR3 size: 14 residues. CDR1 and CDR2 (germline): SQVTM, ANQGSEA. The CDR3 here is CSVGPQGNTGELFF. CDR3 sequence (DNA): TGCAGCGTTGGGCCGCAGGGGAACACCGGGGAGCTGTTTTTT.

The V gene is TRBV18, the J gene TRBJ1-5, with a tentative D call TRBD1 (5 bases). V was trimmed by 6 bases and J by 0 bases, leaving 9 bases between them. The CDR3 totals 14 residues. From germline, CDR1 is KGHSH and CDR2 LQKENI. CDR3 nucleotides: TGTGCCAGCTCCCCGGACAATAGCAATCAGCCCCAGCATTTT. It translates to CASSPDNSNQPQHF.

The chain carries TRBV5-1 and TRBJ1-5; possible D gene TRBD1, 6 bases. The CDR3 is 16 amino acids. Trimming shortened V by 0 bases and J by 5 bases, and 15 bases separated the two germline ends. CDR1 is SGHRS and CDR2 is YFSETQ in the germline V gene. The CDR3 spells CASSLVPAGADQPQHF. The DNA for the CDR3 is TGCGCCAGCAGCTTGGTCCCGGCAGGGGCGGATCAGCCCCAGCATTTT.

V and J are TRBV4-2 and TRBJ2-7; TRBD1 is a possible D gene (6 bases). Trimming shortened V by 1 base and J by 0 bases, and 10 bases separated the two germline ends. Germline V gene lookup returns CDR1 LGHNA and CDR2 YNFKEQ. The length of the CDR3 is 15 residues. As DNA, the CDR3 is TGTGCCAGCAGCCAAGTGCAGGGGAGCTCCTACGAGCAGTACTTC. This gives the protein CASSQVQGSSYEQYF.

V usage is TRBV5-1 and J usage is TRBJ1-1; D gene uncertain. Germline V CDR1 and CDR2: SGHRS, YFSETQ. The CDR3 is made up of 15 amino acids. Deletions cut 0 bases from V and 4 bases from J, with 13 bases between. The CDR3 loop reads CASSLAEGRSTEAFF. The DNA of the CDR3 is TGCGCCAGCAGCTTGGCGGAGGGAAGAAGCACTGAAGCTTTCTTT. Combining the CDR3 with reference TRBV5-1 and TRBJ1-1 gives the whole variable domain KAGVTQTPRYLIKTRGQQVTLSCSPISGHRSVSWYQQTPGQGLQFLFEYFSETQRNKGNFPGRFSGRQFSNSRSEMNVSTLELGDSALYLCASSLAEGRSTEAFFGQGTRLTVV.

This clone has a single count. The rearrangement links TRBV2 to TRBJ2-1; 7 bases match TRBD1. This CDR3 contains 13 residues. J lost 5 bases, V lost 6 bases, and 4 bases had no gene match. Germline lookup yields CDR1 SNHLY and CDR2 FYNNEI. In nucleotides, the CDR3 is TGTGCCAGCAGGAAGGGGGCTAACAATGAGCAGTTCTTC. This encodes CASRKGANNEQFF.

The genes are TRBV5-4 and TRBJ1-2; D possibly corresponds to TRBD1 (6 bases). Trimming took 6 bases from V and 6 from J, leaving 15 bases between them. Germline CDR1 reads SGHNT; CDR2 reads YYREEE (reference sequence). The CDR3 contains 13 residues. The CDR3 sequence is CASNQQGTNGYTF. The CDR3 nucleotides read TGTGCCAGCAATCAACAGGGTACTAATGGCTACACCTTC.